A selection of T cell receptor beta chains follows, all from one sample in a study of CD8 T cells in Susac syndrome. TCRdb redid the calling of the immunoSEQ multiplex PCR reads with MiXCR, one entry per CDR3 protein. The sample yields about 140,000 distinct CDR3 sequences, 95% seen once. Sequenced: CD4+ T cells from PBMCs. The receptors stem from a human donor with multiple sclerosis. CDR3s include the opening cysteine and the closing phenylalanine or tryptophan. D genes are given only for firm matches. The size field is filled for only some rows; it gives once, few, many or a size class.

D,J,V,size,CDR3,DNA
TRBD2,TRBJ2-5,TRBV4-3,NA,CASSQELPRGRGETQYF,TGCGCCAGCAGCCAAGAGCTTCCGCGGGGGAGGGGAGAGACCCAGTACTTC
NA,TRBJ2-7,TRBV28,NA,CASSLTGNEQYF,TGTGCCAGCAGTTTAACGGGGAACGAGCAGTACTTC
NA,TRBJ2-7,TRBV18,once,CASSPPTGQTYEQYF,TGTGCCAGCTCACCACCTACAGGGCAGACCTACGAGCAGTACTTC
TRBD1,TRBJ1-5,TRBV7-2,once,CASSYRGPQPQHF,TGTGCCAGCAGCTACAGGGGGCCTCAGCCCCAGCATTTT
TRBD1,TRBJ1-6,TRBV5-6,NA,CASRDRDTNSPLHF,TGTGCCAGCAGGGACAGGGATACTAATTCACCCCTCCACTTT
NA,TRBJ1-2,TRBV3-1,NA,CASSHAGRNYGYTF,TGTGCCAGCAGCCATGCGGGGAGGAACTATGGCTACACCTTC
TRBD2,TRBJ2-7,TRBV20-1,NA,CSARREGERGFTYEQYF,TGCAGTGCTAGACGCGAAGGGGAGCGGGGGTTCACCTACGAGCAGTACTTC
NA,TRBJ1-5,TRBV7-8,NA,CASSLALRQPQHF,TGTGCCAGCAGCTTAGCCCTTCGTCAGCCCCAGCATTTT
TRBD1,TRBJ1-5,TRBV30,NA,CAWRGTGGNQPQHF,TGTGCCTGGAGGGGGACAGGGGGCAATCAGCCCCAGCATTTT
NA,TRBJ2-1,TRBV15,NA,CATSRVAGSSYNEQFF,TGTGCCACCAGCAGAGTGGCAGGGAGCTCCTACAATGAGCAGTTCTTC
TRBD1,TRBJ2-7,TRBV30,NA,CAWSRGTGATYEQYF,TGTGCCTGGAGTAGGGGGACAGGGGCAACCTACGAGCAGTACTTC
NA,TRBJ1-2,TRBV9,NA,CASSVDGSRGYTF,TGTGCCAGCAGCGTAGACGGTAGTAGGGGCTACACCTTC
TRBD1,TRBJ1-5,TRBV25-1,NA,CASRETGTGQPQHF,TGTGCCAGCAGAGAGACAGGGACGGGTCAGCCCCAGCATTTT
NA,TRBJ2-5,TRBV9,NA,CASSLLVGEETQYF,TGTGCCAGCAGCCTCCTAGTCGGGGAAGAGACCCAGTACTTC
TRBD2,TRBJ2-5,TRBV5-1,NA,CASSLGTGTSGETQYF,TGCGCCAGCAGCTTGGGGACCGGGACTAGCGGGGAGACCCAGTACTTC
NA,TRBJ1-3,TRBV9,NA,CASSAGLLNTIYF,TGTGCCAGCAGCGCGGGACTACTAAACACCATATATTTT
NA,TRBJ2-1,TRBV14,few,CASSRIYNEQFF,TGTGCCAGCAGCCGAATATACAATGAGCAGTTCTTC
NA,TRBJ1-1,TRBV29-1,NA,CSVTDRRNTEAFF,TGCAGCGTCACGGACAGAAGAAACACTGAAGCTTTCTTT
NA,TRBJ2-5,TRBV4-1,NA,CASSQEGNRQETQYF,TGCGCCAGCAGCCAAGAGGGCAATCGCCAAGAGACCCAGTACTTC
NA,TRBJ1-1,TRBV9,NA,CASSVATEGLGEAFF,TGTGCCAGCAGCGTAGCTACTGAGGGACTGGGAGAAGCTTTCTTT
TRBD2,TRBJ2-3,TRBV4-3,once,CASSNSGGTDTQYF,TGCGCCAGCAGCAATAGCGGGGGAACAGATACGCAGTATTTT
NA,TRBJ2-1,TRBV7-2,NA,CASSLSGAATYNEQFF,TGTGCCAGCAGCTTATCTGGGGCGGCTACCTACAATGAGCAGTTCTTC
TRBD2,TRBJ2-1,TRBV7-9,NA,CASRPPLAGDRNEQFF,TGTGCCAGCAGACCGCCTCTAGCGGGAGATCGCAATGAGCAGTTCTTC
TRBD2,TRBJ2-7,TRBV20-1,NA,CSARGTSAGSGEQYF,TGCAGTGCTCGCGGGACTAGCGCTGGCTCGGGCGAGCAGTACTTC
TRBD1,TRBJ1-1,TRBV20-1,NA,CSAREYRDRGPGTEAFF,TGCAGTGCTAGGGAGTACCGGGACAGGGGGCCTGGGACTGAAGCTTTCTTT
TRBD2,TRBJ2-5,TRBV7-9,NA,CASSLSGSGETQYF,TGTGCCAGCAGTCTAAGCGGGAGTGGAGAGACCCAGTACTTC
NA,TRBJ2-3,TRBV24-1,once,CATSDYGTSHTDTQYF,TGTGCCACCAGTGACTACGGGACCTCCCACACAGATACGCAGTATTTT
NA,TRBJ2-5,TRBV10-2,NA,CATGQIQETQYF,TGCGCCACAGGACAGATCCAAGAGACCCAGTACTTC
TRBD1,TRBJ2-7,TRBV5-1,NA,CASSTGQVPYEQYF,TGCGCCAGCAGCACTGGACAGGTACCCTACGAGCAGTACTTC
NA,TRBJ2-1,TRBV29-1,once,CSVELAGLNEQFF,TGCAGCGTTGAACTGGCAGGACTCAATGAGCAGTTCTTC
NA,TRBJ2-5,TRBV19,NA,CASSMAGRRGTETQYF,TGTGCCAGTAGTATGGCAGGGCGGCGTGGGACGGAGACCCAGTACTTC
TRBD1,TRBJ1-2,TRBV5-1,NA,CASSGGTASIYGYTF,TGCGCCAGCAGCGGGGGGACAGCGTCCATCTATGGCTACACCTTC
NA,TRBJ2-2,TRBV7-8,NA,CASSPGTTGELFF,TGTGCCAGCAGCCCAGGGACCACCGGGGAGCTGTTTTTT
NA,TRBJ2-1,TRBV30,NA,CAWKGYRRNEQFF,TGTGCCTGGAAGGGGTACCGACGTAATGAGCAGTTCTTC
NA,TRBJ2-7,TRBV4-3,NA,CASSQGDGYEQYF,TGCGCCAGCAGCCAGGGGGACGGCTACGAGCAGTACTTC
NA,TRBJ2-5,TRBV19,NA,CATNRDGEETQYF,TGTGCCACGAACCGGGACGGTGAAGAGACCCAGTACTTC
TRBD2,TRBJ2-7,TRBV11-2,NA,CASSLGSSGRTGQYF,TGTGCCAGCAGCTTAGGTTCCAGCGGGAGAACGGGACAGTACTTC
NA,TRBJ1-5,TRBV20-1,NA,CSASSGSNQPQHF,TGCAGTGCTAGCTCGGGTTCCAATCAGCCCCAGCATTTT
NA,TRBJ1-2,TRBV19,NA,CASTGVNYGYTF,TGTGCCAGTACAGGGGTTAACTATGGCTACACCTTC
NA,TRBJ2-4,TRBV28,NA,CASSLSGSGQNIQYF,TGTGCCAGCAGTTTATCAGGGTCTGGTCAAAACATTCAGTACTTC
TRBD1,TRBJ1-5,TRBV28,few,CASSPTGGGNQPQHF,TGTGCCAGCAGTCCAACAGGGGGTGGCAATCAGCCCCAGCATTTT
NA,TRBJ1-2,TRBV6-1,NA,CASSESGYGYTF,TGTGCCAGCAGTGAATCCGGTTATGGCTACACCTTC
TRBD2,TRBJ2-1,TRBV30,NA,CASTSGGAYNEQFF,TGTGCCTCGACTAGCGGGGGGGCGTACAATGAGCAGTTCTTC
NA,TRBJ1-5,TRBV3-1,NA,CASSQVAPGVPGQPQHF,TGTGCCAGCAGCCAAGTTGCCCCGGGGGTTCCGGGACAGCCCCAGCATTTT
TRBD2,TRBJ2-1,TRBV20-1,NA,CSAISGLAVSYNEQFF,TGCAGTGCTATCTCGGGACTAGCGGTTAGCTACAATGAGCAGTTCTTC
NA,TRBJ2-7,TRBV5-1,NA,CASSLDRVYEQYF,TGCGCCAGCAGCTTGGACAGGGTCTACGAGCAGTACTTC
TRBD1,TRBJ1-2,TRBV5-1,NA,CASSQSTGSPYGYTF,TGCGCCAGCAGCCAATCGACAGGGTCCCCATATGGCTACACCTTC
NA,TRBJ1-1,TRBV20-1,NA,CSATQGGAEAFF,TGCAGTGCCACGCAGGGCGGAGCTGAAGCTTTCTTT
NA,TRBJ2-6,TRBV28,once,CASRGTRAGANVLTF,TGTGCCAGCAGGGGAACAAGGGCGGGGGCCAACGTCCTGACTTTC
TRBD1,TRBJ1-2,TRBV20-1,NA,CSARDGAPYRGENGYTF,TGCAGTGCTAGAGATGGGGCCCCATACAGGGGCGAGAATGGCTACACCTTC
TRBD2,TRBJ2-5,TRBV24-1,NA,CATSDQLAAQETQYF,TGTGCCACCAGTGATCAGCTAGCGGCGCAAGAGACCCAGTACTTC
TRBD1,TRBJ2-3,TRBV25-1,once,CASSEGTGGRNTQYF,TGTGCCAGCAGTGAAGGGACAGGGGGCAGAAATACGCAGTATTTT
NA,TRBJ2-7,TRBV29-1,once,CSVADSTYEQYF,TGCAGCGTTGCCGACAGCACCTACGAGCAGTACTTC
NA,TRBJ1-5,TRBV30,NA,CAWSEKLQASNQPQHF,TGTGCCTGGAGCGAAAAACTCCAGGCTAGCAATCAGCCCCAGCATTTT
NA,TRBJ2-3,TRBV30,NA,CAEGGRTQYF,TGTGCCGAGGGCGGCCGGACGCAGTATTTT
NA,TRBJ2-3,TRBV7-2,NA,CASSWDALGTDTQYF,TGTGCCAGCAGTTGGGACGCGCTTGGCACAGATACGCAGTATTTT
TRBD2,TRBJ2-3,TRBV7-8,NA,CASSLTTSGTDTQYF,TGTGCCAGCAGCTTAACGACTAGCGGCACAGATACGCAGTATTTT
TRBD2,TRBJ2-1,TRBV28,NA,CASSSPIFPSGRNEQFF,TGTGCCAGCAGCTCCCCCATCTTCCCTAGCGGAAGGAATGAGCAGTTCTTC
NA,TRBJ1-2,TRBV29-1,NA,CSVEDRLQGFRGYTF,TGCAGCGTTGAAGATCGCTTACAGGGATTTAGGGGCTACACCTTC
NA,TRBJ2-2,TRBV7-9,NA,CASSLGTAAAGELFF,TGTGCCAGCAGCCTCGGGACGGCAGCAGCCGGGGAGCTGTTTTTT